The rows below give T cell receptor beta chains drawn from one sample of a study of T cells in Graves' hyperthyroidism and ophthalmopathy. TCRdb ran MiXCR on the multiplex PCR reads and lists one entry per CDR3 protein. The sample has roughly 840,000 distinct CDR3 sequences, around 39% seen once; the top ten hold 7.5% to 9.5%. Material: blood. The origin of the receptors is a man aged 18 to 30 with Graves' hyperthyroidism. Each CDR3 is given with its conserved first and last residue. Fields, in order: clone size, D gene, J gene, V gene, CDR3 protein, CDR3 DNA. The D gene is left open where the match is weak. Expanded clones get a size class; other rows say once, few or many, or leave the size out.

>few|-|TRBJ1-2|TRBV7-9
CASSQRRARGYTF
TGTGCCAGCAGCCAACGTCGGGCTCGAGGCTACACCTTC
>-|TRBD1|TRBJ1-2|TRBV7-9
CASSQLGTGDYGYTF
TGTGCCAGCAGCCAACTCGGGACAGGGGACTATGGCTACACCTTC
>-|-|TRBJ2-7|TRBV7-2
CASSPTGGGRTEQHF
TGTGCCAGCAGCCCTACAGGGGGGGGGAGGACGGAGCAGCACTTC
>-|TRBD2|TRBJ2-7|TRBV2
CASSGLAGGFYEQYF
TGTGCCAGCAGCGGACTAGCGGGAGGGTTCTACGAGCAGTACTTC
>-|-|TRBJ2-6|TRBV7-2
CASSAGTGQANVLTF
TGTGCCAGCAGCGCCGGGACCGGGCAGGCCAACGTCCTGACTTTC
>-|TRBD2|TRBJ2-3|TRBV20-1
CSAASGSTDTQYF
TGCAGTGCTGCTAGCGGGAGCACAGATACGCAGTATTTT
>once|TRBD1|TRBJ1-5|TRBV2
CASREHRGDRDLETQHF
TGTGCCAGCAGGGAACACCGGGGGGACAGGGATCTCGAGACCCAGCATTTT
>many|-|TRBJ1-5|TRBV7-2
CASSLGRHNQPQHF
TGTGCCAGCAGCTTAGGACGACACAATCAGCCCCAGCATTTT
>many|-|TRBJ2-7|TRBV15
CATSDGRRSYEQYF
TGTGCCACCAGTGACGGGAGAAGGTCCTACGAGCAGTACTTC
>many|TRBD1|TRBJ1-2|TRBV7-9
CASSFRPGQKNYGYTF
TGTGCCAGCAGCTTCCGACCGGGACAGAAGAACTATGGCTACACCTTC
>few|-|TRBJ2-7|TRBV5-1
CASSQGLQGYEQYF
TGCGCCAGCAGCCAAGGTCTACAGGGATACGAGCAGTACTTC
>many|TRBD1|TRBJ2-7|TRBV2
CASMGGQGQYEQYF
TGTGCCAGCATGGGAGGACAGGGGCAGTATGAGCAGTACTTC
>-|-|TRBJ2-2|TRBV14
CASSQDYRLNTGELFF
TGTGCCAGCAGCCAAGATTACAGGCTGAACACCGGGGAGCTGTTTTTT
>-|-|TRBJ2-7|TRBV7-2
CAGSLTVDEQYF
TGTGCCGGCAGCTTGACCGTGGACGAGCAGTACTTC
>-|TRBD2|TRBJ2-7|TRBV12-3/TRBV12-4
CASSPERGHSYEQYF
TGTGCCAGCAGCCCCGAGCGGGGGCACTCCTACGAGCAGTACTTC
>few|TRBD1|TRBJ2-7|TRBV7-9
CANQGESYEQYF
TGTGCCAACCAGGGGGAGTCCTACGAGCAGTACTTC